This T cell receptor (beta chain) was recorded in a study of blood T cells in healthy people across ages. Across the whole study: Capture via template switching afforded approximately one barcoded beta molecule per two T cells.

A second 7 to 11 cycle PCR used barcoded and J-beta primers. A single record per CDR3 protein comes from TCRdb applying MiXCR to the 5' RACE reads. This table has 1.5 million or so distinct CDR3 sequences, approximately 43% appearing once. This CDR3 comprises 16 residues. The V segment lost 4 bases and the J segment 5 bases; nucleotides outside the gene matches: 10. Germline V CDR1 and CDR2: SGHRS, YFSETQ. The total RNA that was extracted per sample amounted to at least 5 micrograms. The gene calls are TRBV5-1 and TRBJ2-3; TRBD2 matches at 10 bases. The receptor's source is a woman aged 18 to 35 in good health. Sequencing input: blood. The CDR3 nucleotides read TGCGCCAGCAGCCTCCCCCTAGCGGGGGATGGAGATACGCAGTATTTT. Protein product: CASSLPLAGDGDTQYF.